This TCR beta chain stems from a study of cytomegalovirus exposure and HLA in healthy donors. Study as a whole: An early release of data contained approximately 80 million unique TCRs, which came from HLA-typed donors.

The PCR employed 60 Vbeta primers together with 13 Jbeta primers. TCRdb's copy holds only in-frame clones and misses some; the assay was immunoSEQ multiplex PCR. The sample lists 90,000 to 110,000 clones, 69% occurring once. The V end lost 0 bases, the J end lost 2 bases, and 13 bases lay between the germline ends. The germline gives CDR1 LNHNV, CDR2 YYDKDF (reference sequence). This CDR3 has 17 amino acids. The chain employs TRBV15 and TRBJ2-2, with TRBD1 as a possible D gene (5 bases). This sequence originates from an older woman in good health and CMV-seropositive. Sample: PBMCs. CDR3 in DNA: TGTGCCACCAGCAGAGATTCACAGGCATCAAACACCGGGGAGCTGTTTTTT. Encoded protein: CATSRDSQASNTGELFF.